This T cell receptor (beta chain) derives from a study of T cell responses to AZD1222 COVID-19 vaccine (dated by TCRdb to about 2021). In terms of the full investigation: AZD1222 recipients given second doses at about 4 weeks or at about 12 weeks were pooled, since spike-specific TCR depth and breadth were not found to differ between the two schedules. A total of over 230 trial participants underwent TCR sequencing, of whom 200 to 220 received two doses of AZD1222 and around 25 received two doses of the MenACWY control vaccine. Trial participants were enrolled by age into 18-55, 56-69 and 70-plus year subgroups, with about 150, 28 and 57 TCR-sequenced participants respectively.

Clipping removes 6 bases from V and 7 bases from J, with 11 as the unmatched junction base count. Based on the germline V gene, the CDR1 and CDR2 sequences are SNHLY and FYNNEI. Spanning cysteine to phenylalanine, the CDR3 consists of 15 amino acids. Just CDR3 DNA is preserved here, 45 bases in frame from base 1. General conclusions and limits of the study: The 56-69-year group was small, and its depth increase did not reach significance, likely because of low power. No day 14 peak-response samples were available, so repertoires were characterized only after the peak T cell response. Vaccine-associated CD4 TCRs spanned the whole spike protein, with dominant responses in regions 160-218 and 743-854. Nearly half of unique spike-specific TCRs reportedly recognized epitopes outside regions mutated in the B.1.351 and B.1.1.7 variants. Only five or six AZD1222 recipients were SARS-CoV-2 seropositive at baseline, limiting conclusions about previously exposed vaccinees. After two AZD1222 doses, spike-specific TCR breadth and depth were significantly higher than at day 0 and than in MenACWY recipients. Participants were mostly white British, with more females than males. The authors suggested clonal diversity may have been underestimated.

The CDR3 regions of human TCRbeta chains were analyzed by immunosequencing. The study's processing was this. Repertoire TCRs were checked for matches against a reference library of SARS-CoV-2-specific TCRs that had been generated using the MIRA antigen-specificity platform. Breadth was defined as the fraction of unique TCRs that were SARS-CoV-2-associated. Depth was defined as the fraction of total T cells that were SARS-CoV-2-associated. Using the MIRA data, every spike-specific TCR was mapped to the spike region that the TCR reacted to and assigned to either a CD4 or a CD8 class. Log10-transformed breadth and depth values were compared by one-way ANOVA with Sidak's multiple comparisons tests. Drawn from immuneACCESS, this table holds only the in-frame rearrangements with V and J called that TCRdb kept. Clones are partly lost; checked studies trace under half to an unresolved V gene and leave the rest unexplained. That table gives V, J and clone size, and the DNA gave D and trimming. This sample comprises some 80,000 clones, more than 80% of them detected only once. In total, the top ten clones hold around 5% of the sample.

To note about this clone: It lacks a known antigen. No qualities accompany the bases; no much larger clone lies one base away.

Read against the paper, the sample's time point label means: baseline before first vaccination. Vaccinee samples were obtained from the UK trials COV001 and COV002, which included a single-blind randomized controlled phase 2/3 trial of AZD1222 (ChAdOx1 nCoV-19) in healthy adults. For TCRbeta chain sequencing, PBMC samples were collected from trial participants at day 0 and at day 28 after the second dose. Rearrangement joined TRBV2 to TRBJ2-3; 9 bases in the middle match TRBD2. The receptor was isolated from an adult in good health. Sequenced material: peripheral blood, taken on day 0 of AZD1222 vaccination. The sequenced DNA: TGTGCCAGCAGCATGGGGAGCGGGGGGAGGTATACGCAGTATTTT. It encodes CASSMGSGGRYTQYF.